These 19 T cell receptor beta chains were all obtained from the same sample, sequenced in a study of blood T cell repertoires in COVID-19. Some clones are missing from TCRdb's copy, which holds only in-frame ones; the method was immunoSEQ multiplex PCR. The sample has 100,000 or so clones; 85% to 95% are singletons. The sequenced sample consisted of peripheral blood. The receptor set was obtained from a man aged 45 to 65 with active COVID-19.

The chain is built from TRBV28 and TRBJ2-1; 7 positions agree with TRBD2. This CDR3 is built from 16 residues. Germline V CDR1 and CDR2: MDHEN, SYDVKM. J lost 5 bases, V lost 7 bases, and 14 bases had no gene match. The CDR3 loop is CASMTPGLLTHNEQFF. CDR3 DNA: TGTGCCAGCATGACTCCGGGACTACTGACCCACAATGAGCAGTTCTTC.

The chain is built from TRBV11-3 and TRBJ2-1; TRBD2 might be the D (6 bases). This CDR3 has 15 residues. V lost 3 bases and J lost 3, with 12 bases in between. The germline CDR1 and CDR2 sequences are SGHNT and YENEEA. In nucleotides, the CDR3 is TGTGCCAGCAGCTTGGCGGGAACAGACTACAATGAGCAGTTCTTC. It translates to CASSLAGTDYNEQFF.

The chain has TRBV5-4 and TRBJ1-3, with D possibly being TRBD1 (5 bases). This CDR3 comprises 15 residues. The V gene lost 0 bases and the J gene lost 2 bases, with 9 bases spanning the gap. Looked up from germline, CDR1 is SGHNT and CDR2 is YYREEE (reference sequence). Written as DNA, the CDR3 is TGTGCCAGCAGCTTGGGGGGGGGACCTGGAAACACCATATATTTT. Translated, it gives CASSLGGGPGNTIYF.

The V gene is TRBV12-1, the J gene TRBJ2-1; the D call of TRBD2 is as the table states it, not checked on the DNA. TRBV12-1 is recorded as a pseudogene. CDR3 length: 18 residues. The CDR3 DNA is TGTGCCAGCAGCTCGGGACTAGCGGGAGGGGGCTCCTACAATGAGCAGTTCTTC. Protein sequence: CASSSGLAGGGSYNEQFF.

Here the CDR3 DNA reads TGTGCCAGCTCACCACTGGACAGGGGGACCTACGAGCAGTACTTC. Translation gives CASSPLDRGTYEQYF. The V and J genes are TRBV18 and TRBJ2-7; 10 bases line up with TRBD1. From germline, CDR1 is KGHSH and CDR2 LQKENI. This CDR3 has 15 amino acids. Germline trimming cut 1 base from V and 2 bases from J; bases unmatched to any gene: 2.

The rearrangement links TRBV28 to TRBJ1-1, with D hard to call. Germline loops: CDR1 MDHEN, CDR2 SYDVKM. This CDR3 is 14 amino acids long. V lost 2 bases and J 2 bases, leaving 9 bases between the germline ends. CDR3 sequence (DNA): TGTGCCAGCAGTTTAAGTAGAAGTAACACTGAAGCTTTCTTT. It specifies CASSLSRSNTEAFF.

The chain joins TRBV29-1 to TRBJ2-1, with D maybe TRBD2 (6 bases). There are 15 residues in the CDR3. Trimming left V 4 bases short and J 6 bases short, with 19 bases between. Germline values: CDR1 SQVTM, CDR2 ANQGSEA. The CDR3 spells CSVALPGVRRNEQFF. In DNA form, the CDR3 reads TGCAGCGTTGCCCTCCCGGGGGTCCGACGCAATGAGCAGTTCTTC.

The chain combines TRBV11-3 with TRBJ1-1; the match to TRBD1 covers 7 bases. Germline V gene sequence: CDR1 SGHNT, CDR2 YENEEA. The CDR3 loop spans 11 amino acids. The V gene end was trimmed by 10 bases and the J gene end by 11 bases; junction bases not matched to a gene: 10. CDR3 nucleotide sequence: TGTGCCAAAAAAGGGGGCAGGGCGGCTTTCTTT. Its translation: CAKKGGRAAFF.

The chain recombines TRBV30 with TRBJ2-7; 8 nucleotides agree with TRBD2. The CDR3 length is 15 residues. From germline, CDR1 is GTSNPN and CDR2 SVGIG (reference sequence). Trimming cost V 0 bases and J 6 bases; bases outside gene matches: 10. CDR3 nucleotide sequence: TGTGCCTGGAGTGTACCCGGAGCGGGAGTCTCCGAGCAGTACTTC. Protein sequence: CAWSVPGAGVSEQYF.

The V call is TRBV28, the J call TRBJ2-1; 8 bases are a match to TRBD2. In germline, CDR1 is MDHEN, CDR2 SYDVKM. Trimming at V came to 6 bases and at J to 0 bases, leaving 4 bases not matched to a gene. The CDR3 spans 15 residues. The CDR3 sequence: CASRSGGASYNEQFF. For the CDR3, the DNA is TGTGCCAGCAGATCCGGGGGGGCCTCCTACAATGAGCAGTTCTTC. Full variable domain (missing parts from reference TRBV28 and TRBJ2-1): DVKVTQSSRYLVKRTGEKVFLECVQDMDHENMFWYRQDPGLGLRLIYFSYDVKMKEKGDIPEGYSVSREKKERFSLILESASTNQTSMYLCASRSGGASYNEQFFGPGTRLTVL.

The rearrangement links TRBV19 to TRBJ2-1; perhaps TRBD1 as D (5 bases). V lost 3 bases, J lost 8 bases, and 11 bases lay in between. From germline, CDR1 is LNHDA and CDR2 SQIVND (reference sequence). CDR3 length: 13 amino acids. The CDR3 DNA sequence: TGTGCCAGTAGTATCCAGGTAGGGGATGAGCAGTTCTTC. Translating gives CASSIQVGDEQFF. Supplemented by reference TRBV19 and TRBJ2-1, the full variable domain reads DGGITQSPKYLFRKEGQNVTLSCEQNLNHDAMYWYRQDPGQGLRLIYYSQIVNDFQKGDIAEGYSVSREKKESFPLTVTSAQKNPTAFYLCASSIQVGDEQFFGPGTRLTVL.

The chain carries TRBV28 and TRBJ1-5; D is ambiguous. This CDR3 is 15 amino acids long. CDR1 MDHEN and CDR2 SYDVKM come from the germline V gene. The V gene lost 1 base and the J gene lost 5 bases, with 12 bases spanning the gap. The CDR3 is CASSLSGRAYQPQHF. The CDR3 bases are TGTGCCAGCAGTTTATCCGGGAGGGCCTATCAGCCCCAGCATTTT.

This chain links TRBV19 with TRBJ2-1; 7 nucleotides line up with TRBD2. Germline CDR1 and CDR2: LNHDA and SQIVND (reference sequence). This CDR3 comprises 15 residues. V lost 7 bases to trimming and J lost 8 bases; unmatched junction nucleotides: 14. The CDR3 sequence is CASTNQGLPRDEQFF. In nucleotides, the CDR3 is TGTGCCAGTACCAACCAGGGACTACCTCGGGATGAGCAGTTCTTC.

The V gene is TRBV4-1, the J gene TRBJ2-5; perhaps TRBD2 as D (5 bases). The germline V gene encodes CDR1 MGHRA and CDR2 YSYEKL. The CDR3 is 16 amino acids. With 2 bases removed from V and 1 base from J, the gap between germline ends came to 14 bases. The CDR3 nucleotides are TGCGCCAGCAGCCAAACCTCGCCGGGAACCCAAGAGACCCAGTACTTC. As protein: CASSQTSPGTQETQYF.

This clone was recorded only once. The chain employs TRBV6-5 and TRBJ2-3; possibly TRBD1 for D (5 bases). CDR1 and CDR2 from the germline V gene are MNHEY and SVGAGI. Trimming pared 6 bases from V and 3 bases from J, leaving 16 bases between. The CDR3 runs to 15 residues. CDR3 DNA: TGTGCCAGCAGGGAGAGCAGGGTGGGGACAGATACGCAGTATTTT. This encodes CASRESRVGTDTQYF.

This clone was observed once. An end of the junction differs from the germline gene, which may be a read error. This chain connects TRBV6-5 to TRBJ2-7; 8 positions agree with TRBD2. The CDR3 loop spans 15 amino acids. CDR1 MNHEY and CDR2 SVGAGI come from the germline V gene. CDR3 sequence: CASSYRGLVSHEQYF. CDR3 nucleotides: TGTGCCAGCAGTTACCGGGGACTAGTCTCCCACGAGCAGTACTTC.

This chain links TRBV7-3 with TRBJ2-1, with D tentatively TRBD1 (6 bases). The CDR3 has 14 residues. Germline CDR1 SGHTA, CDR2 FQGTGA. V was cut by 2 bases and J by 8 bases, with 13 bases left in between. Here the CDR3 reads CASSLLGQPDEQFF. CDR3 sequence (DNA): TGTGCCAGCAGCTTACTCGGACAGCCGGATGAGCAGTTCTTC.

The chain has TRBV2 and TRBJ1-6; D perhaps matches TRBD1 (6 bases). This CDR3 is built from 16 residues. Looked up from germline, CDR1 is SNHLY and CDR2 is FYNNEI. V lost 6 bases and J 7 bases, leaving 19 bases between the germline ends. The CDR3 region has the DNA TGTGCCAGCAGCGAACAGGGTCCAACAACAAATTCACCCCTCCACTTT. Its protein product is CASSEQGPTTNSPLHF.

On this clone: At one of its ends the junction is not consistent with the germline gene, which may arise from a read error. The V and J genes are TRBV7-7 and TRBJ2-1; D possibly corresponds to TRBD2 (6 bases). Germline loops: CDR1 SSHAT, CDR2 FNYEAQ (reference sequence). This CDR3 contains 14 residues. CDR3 DNA: TGTGCTAGCAGCCCTCCTGGGGGGTACTCGGAGCAGTTCTTC. Translation: CASSPPGGYSEQFF.